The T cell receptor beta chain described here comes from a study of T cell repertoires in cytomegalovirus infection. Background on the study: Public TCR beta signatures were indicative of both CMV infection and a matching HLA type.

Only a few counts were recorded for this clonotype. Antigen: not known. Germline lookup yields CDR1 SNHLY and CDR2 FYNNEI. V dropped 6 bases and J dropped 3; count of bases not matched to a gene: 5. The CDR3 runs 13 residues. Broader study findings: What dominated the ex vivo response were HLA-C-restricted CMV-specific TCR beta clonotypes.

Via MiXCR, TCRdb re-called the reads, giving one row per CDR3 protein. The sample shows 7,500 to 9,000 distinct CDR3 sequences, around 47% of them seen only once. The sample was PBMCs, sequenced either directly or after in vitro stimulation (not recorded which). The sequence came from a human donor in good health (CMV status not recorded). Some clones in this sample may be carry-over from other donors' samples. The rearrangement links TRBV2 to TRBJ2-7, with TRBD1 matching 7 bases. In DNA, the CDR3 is TGTGCCAGCAGCAGGGACAGCTACTACGAGCAGTACTTC. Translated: CASSRDSYYEQYF.